These 9 T cell receptor beta chains were all obtained from the same sample, sequenced in a study of T cell repertoires in cytomegalovirus infection. The antigens for these receptors are not known. TCRdb redid the calling of the reads with MiXCR, one entry per CDR3 protein. The table has about 280,000 distinct CDR3 sequences, less than 25% seen once. The sequences come from cultured PBMCs, collected from culture after CMV antigen stimulation. The receptors derive from a human donor in good health (CMV status not recorded). Some clones in this sample may be carry-over from other donors' samples.

About this clonotype itself: The CDR3 does not close with the conserved phenylalanine or tryptophan, likely indicating a read error. The rearrangement joins TRBV7-8 to TRBJ2-5; 9 positions agree with TRBD2. The CDR3 is 17 amino acids. Germline CDR1 reads SGHVS; CDR2 reads FQNEAQ. V was clipped by 1 base and J by 5 bases; unmatched bases: 11. The CDR3, as DNA: TGTGCCAGCAGCTTAGTTTCCCGGGCTAGCGGGAAGGAGACCCAGTACTCC. This encodes CASSLVSRASGKETQYS.

In this sample, this clonotype turned up a few times. The V gene is TRBV6-6, the J gene TRBJ2-5; the match to TRBD2 covers 12 bases. CDR1 is MNHNY, CDR2 SVGAGI, per germline (reference sequence). This CDR3 has 18 residues. With V trimmed by 0 bases and J by 5 bases, 10 bases remained unmatched. The CDR3 protein is CASSYSASGRDRRETQYF. The CDR3 coding sequence is TGTGCCAGCAGTTACTCGGCTAGCGGGAGGGATAGGCGGGAGACCCAGTACTTC.

The chain uses TRBV27 and TRBJ1-6, with D tentatively TRBD1 (6 bases). CDR3 length: 13 residues. The V end was cut by 8 bases, the J end by 3 bases, with 8 bases between. Per the germline V gene, CDR1 is MNHEY and CDR2 is SMNVEV (reference sequence). CDR3 DNA sequence: TGTGCCAGCTCAGGGGTCTATAATTCACCCCTCCACTTT. Protein: CASSGVYNSPLHF.

The CDR3 region has the DNA TGTGCCAGCAGCTTAGAACTAGCGGGGTACGAGCAGTACTTC. This encodes CASSLELAGYEQYF. The chain carries TRBV7-2 and TRBJ2-7; 10 bases line up with TRBD2. Germline trimming cut 1 base from V and 4 bases from J; bases unmatched to any gene: 1. The germline gives CDR1 SGHTA, CDR2 FQGNSA. The CDR3 is made up of 14 amino acids.

Ten or more counts support this clonotype. This chain connects TRBV7-2 to TRBJ2-5; D is uncertain. The CDR3 consists of 18 residues. Germline values: CDR1 SGHTA, CDR2 FQGNSA. V lost 1 base and J 2 bases, leaving 20 bases between the germline ends. The CDR3 region has the DNA TGTGCCAGCAGCTTAGACCGGGCGGCGGCTGATATTCAAGAGACCCAGTACTTC. Encoded protein: CASSLDRAAADIQETQYF.

The V and J genes are TRBV7-2 and TRBJ1-5, with D perhaps TRBD1 (6 bases). Trimming took off 3 bases at V and 7 bases at J, with 13 bases between the two ends. CDR3 size: 14 residues. Per the germline V gene, CDR1 is SGHTA and CDR2 is FQGNSA. The chain's CDR3 is CASSLSGAQQPQHF. DNA of the CDR3: TGTGCCAGCAGCTTGTCGGGGGCTCAGCAGCCCCAGCATTTT. Combining the CDR3 with reference TRBV7-2 and TRBJ1-5 gives the whole variable domain GAGVSQSPSNKVTEKGKDVELRCDPISGHTALYWYRQSLGQGLEFLIYFQGNSAPDKSGLPSDRFSAERTGGSVSTLTIQRTQQEDSAVYLCASSLSGAQQPQHFGDGTRLSIL.

Comments on this clonotype: This likely traces to a read error, being one base from a far larger clone. The chain is built from TRBV11-2 and TRBJ1-3; a weak D match, TRBD1 (5 bases). Between the trimmed V and J ends, which lost 3 bases and 2 bases, there was a span of 8 bases. The V gene's germline CDR1 is SGHAT and CDR2 FQNNGV. The CDR3 sequence is 14 residues long. As DNA, the CDR3 is TGTGCCAGCAGCTTCCAGGGCGCTGGAAACACCATATATTTT. Amino acids: CASSFQGAGNTIYF.

The V call is TRBV6-5, the J call TRBJ1-2, with 12 bases matching TRBD1. Germline loops: CDR1 MNHEY, CDR2 SVGAGI. With V trimmed by 4 bases and J by 8 bases, 14 bases remained unmatched. The CDR3 is 17 amino acids. CDR3 loop: CASSSTQTGTGGRGYTF. The DNA of the CDR3 is TGTGCCAGCAGTTCAACTCAAACCGGGACAGGGGGCAGAGGCTACACCTTC.

To note about this clonotype: The junction and the germline gene differ at one end; a read error may be behind it. The chain carries TRBV27 and TRBJ1-1, with D unresolved. CDR3 length: 11 amino acids. Per germline, CDR1 MNHEY and CDR2 SMNVEV (reference sequence). DNA of the CDR3: TGTGCCAGCAGTTCCTTCACTAAAGCTTTCTTT. Its translation is CASSSFTKAFF.